This T cell receptor (beta chain) is from a study of blood T cell repertoires in COVID-19 (dated by TCRdb to 2020 to 2022). Regarding the research as a whole: Samples covering the acute and convalescent phases of COVID-19 were provided by collaborators in the United States, Italy and Spain. HLA class I and class II types, where available, came from metadata supplied by the sample provider rather than from assay-based typing. Sample metadata almost always included a de-identified subject ID, COVID-19 status, age in years and sex. Deeply sampled blood TCRbeta repertoires from subjects exposed to, actively infected with, or recovered from COVID-19 were included in the dataset. The prospective study material was composed of cDNA or gDNA derived from T cells, B-cell-depleted T cells, or PBMCs. The samples were drawn from the first 160 participants of the ongoing ImmuneRACE study and from some 1,300 subjects provided by 6 global collaborators. The repertoires were released in a freely available public database meant as a resource for research on the immune response to SARS-CoV-2.

TCRbeta CDR3 regions were amplified from genomic DNA using the immunoSEQ Assay, a bias-controlled multiplex PCR. Turning to the authors' computational methods: Within the assay, amplification of reference gene primers was used to estimate how many nucleated cells each sample contained. Sequence reads were collapsed and filtered to measure the absolute abundance of every unique TCRbeta CDR3 rearrangement. For each sample, productive Simpson clonality was calculated by taking the square root of Simpson's diversity index across productive rearrangements. TCRdb's version of the immuneACCESS table is confined to in-frame rearrangements and falls short of the full clone set. An unresolved V gene accounts for under half of the shortfall where checked; the remainder is of unknown origin. The DNA was the basis for D and trimming; V, J and clone size are from that table. For this sample there are just over 150,000 clones; over 75% appear just once. Jointly, the top ten make up about 15% of the sample.

Trimming leaves V shorter by 6 bases and J shorter by 7 bases, with the junction holding 3 bases beyond the gene matches. Per the germline V gene, ENHRY is the CDR1 and SYGVKD is the CDR2. From its cysteine to its phenylalanine, the CDR3 spans 12 amino acids. Here the CDR3 DNA is all that survives: 36 bases in frame from base 1. Summary of the overall study and its limitations: Clinical and demographic metadata were provided uncurated, with the amount varying by source and participant.

About this clone: Which antigen it targets is not known. No base quality information exists; no much larger clone differs at one position.

Collaborating institutions collected whole blood in K2EDTA tubes following their own protocols. Collaborator samples were shipped for TCRbeta analysis as frozen whole blood, isolated PBMCs, or DNA extracted from either sample type. The V gene is TRBV10-3 and the J gene is TRBJ1-2; 9 central nucleotides agree with TRBD1. The clonotype was recovered from a middle-aged woman with acute or convalescent COVID-19. The material sequenced was peripheral blood. The base sequence is TGTGCCATCAGGGGACAGGGTGGTGGCTACACCTTC. Its translation reads: CAIRGQGGGYTF.